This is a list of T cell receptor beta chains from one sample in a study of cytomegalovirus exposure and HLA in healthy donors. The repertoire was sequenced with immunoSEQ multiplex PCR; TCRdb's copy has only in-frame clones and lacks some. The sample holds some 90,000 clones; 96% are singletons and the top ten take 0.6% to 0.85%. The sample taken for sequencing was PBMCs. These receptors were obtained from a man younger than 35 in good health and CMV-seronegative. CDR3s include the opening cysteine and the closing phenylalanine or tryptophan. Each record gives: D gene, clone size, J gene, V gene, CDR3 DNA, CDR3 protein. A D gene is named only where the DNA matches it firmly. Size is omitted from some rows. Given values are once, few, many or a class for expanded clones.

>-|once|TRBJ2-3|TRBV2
TGTGCCAGCAGTAAAGTTACAGCTAGCACAGATACGCAGTATTTT
CASSKVTASTDTQYF
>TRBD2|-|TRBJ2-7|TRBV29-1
TGCAGCGTCCGACTAGCAGAGTCCTACGAGCAGTACTTC
CSVRLAESYEQYF
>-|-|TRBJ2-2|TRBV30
TGTGCCTGGAGTGTAGTCAGGGGAAACACCGGGGAGCTGTTTTTT
CAWSVVRGNTGELFF
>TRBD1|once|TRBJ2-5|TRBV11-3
TGTGCCAGCAGCTTAGAGACAGGGCTCGGAGAGACCCAGTACTTC
CASSLETGLGETQYF
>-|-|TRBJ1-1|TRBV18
TGTGCCAGCTCACCGTACGTAGTAACTGAAGCTTTCTTT
CASSPYVVTEAFF
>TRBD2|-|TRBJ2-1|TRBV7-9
TGTGCCAGCAGCTTACGGGGGGAGGGGAACCGATATGAGCAGTTCTTC
CASSLRGEGNRYEQFF
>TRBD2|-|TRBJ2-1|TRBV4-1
TGCGCCAGCAAGCCAAGATGGGGGAACCCGGGACTAGCGGGAGAGCCCTACAATGAGCAGTTCTTC
CASKPRWGNPGLAGEPYNEQFF
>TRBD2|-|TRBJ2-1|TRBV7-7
TGTGCTAGCAGCCGTAGCGGGAGAGCCAATGAGCAGTTCTTC
CASSRSGRANEQFF
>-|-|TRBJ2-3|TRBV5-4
TGTGCCAGCAAAGGGACTCCCGCCCCCACAGATACGCAGTATTTT
CASKGTPAPTDTQYF
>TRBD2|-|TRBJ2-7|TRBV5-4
TGTGCCAGCAGCTTGGATCGACTAGCGGGAGTGTTCGCCTACGAGCAGTACTTC
CASSLDRLAGVFAYEQYF
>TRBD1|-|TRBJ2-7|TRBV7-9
TGTGCCAGCAGCTTAGGGACAGGGTACTACGAGCAGTACTTC
CASSLGTGYYEQYF
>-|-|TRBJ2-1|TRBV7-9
TGTGCCAGCACGCTGATGAGATTGGTGCAGCGTGACAATGAGCAGTTCTTC
CASTLMRLVQRDNEQFF
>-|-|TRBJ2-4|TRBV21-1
TGTGCCAACTCCGTAGGGCAGGGGGGCATTCAGTACTTC
CANSVGQGGIQYF
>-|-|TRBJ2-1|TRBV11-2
TGTGCCAGCAGCGCCGAAGGGGGTTACAATGAGCAGTTCTTC
CASSAEGGYNEQFF
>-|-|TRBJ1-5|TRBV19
TGTGCCAGTAGTGCCGGGACACCGAGCCGCAATCAGCCCCAGCATTTT
CASSAGTPSRNQPQHF
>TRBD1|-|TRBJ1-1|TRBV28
TGTGCCAGCAGCTACGACAGGGCCACTGAAGCTTTCTTT
CASSYDRATEAFF